This T cell receptor (beta chain) was sequenced in a study of blood T cell repertoires in COVID-19. Study-level background: Sources were T cells, B-cell-depleted T cells, or PBMCs; the material itself was cDNA or gDNA.

In the original analysis: Estimation of nucleated cell counts relied on the amplification of reference gene primers. Assay: immunoSEQ multiplex PCR; the TCRdb copy retains only in-frame clones and omits some. D and trimming come from the DNA, and the V and J calls and clone size come from that table. The table has some 250,000 clones, roughly 82% seen once. V dropped 6 bases and J dropped 0 bases, with 21 bases sitting between them. This CDR3 is 18 amino acids long. The germline CDR1 and CDR2 sequences are MNHEY and SVGEGT. This chain connects TRBV6-2 or TRBV6-3 to TRBJ1-5, with D uncertain. Sequencing input: peripheral blood. The receptor was derived from a man at least 80 years old with acute or convalescent COVID-19. The CDR3 is CASSLAGRSGYSNQPQHF. DNA for the CDR3: TGTGCCAGCAGCCTCGCCGGCAGGTCGGGATATAGCAATCAGCCCCAGCATTTT.